This TCR beta chain stems from a study of PD-1 blockade in mismatch repair-deficient tumors. V lost 5 bases and J 3 bases, leaving 11 bases between the germline ends. The CDR3 spans 14 residues. CDR1 and CDR2 from the germline V gene are SGHVS and FQNEAQ. Generated by immunoSEQ multiplex PCR, the TCRdb table keeps only in-frame clones and is missing some. The sample comprises around 120,000 clones, around nine tenths of which are singletons, and roughly 12% rests with the top ten. Study-level findings and limits: After pembrolizumab, tumor-resident clones rose rapidly, then generally contracted before radiologic responses.

Mismatch repair deficiency was confirmed in all patients, by PCR or immunohistochemistry. A few pembrolizumab responders had their TCRs sequenced. Remarks on this clone: Antigen unknown.

The specimen was peripheral blood, collected approximately 72 weeks after starting pembrolizumab. This sequence was found in an adult with mismatch repair-deficient cancer. This chain links TRBV7-8 with TRBJ1-3; a weak D match, TRBD1 (5 bases). DNA for the CDR3: TGTGCCAGCAGCACCCAGCAGGGTGGAAACACCATATATTTT. Residues: CASSTQQGGNTIYF. Using reference TRBV7-8 and TRBJ1-3 for the parts outside the CDR3, the full variable domain is GAGVSQSPRYKVAKRGQDVALRCDPISGHVSLFWYQQALGQGPEFLTYFQNEAQLDKSGLPSDRFFAERPEGSVSTLKIQRTQQEDSAVYLCASSTQQGGNTIYFGEGSWLTVV.